The text below deals with one TCR beta chain. The data originate from a study of blood T cell repertoires in COVID-19. Study summary: Collection of acute and convalescent COVID-19 samples took place in the United States, Italy and Spain.

The repertoire was sequenced with immunoSEQ multiplex PCR; TCRdb's copy has only in-frame clones and lacks some. This sample has approximately 150,000 clones; approximately 84% occur once, and the top ten carry around 1.2%. Participants were aged about 18 to 100 years, lived in 24 US areas, and enrolled virtually. CDR3 size: 13 residues. V was shortened by 0 bases and J by 9 bases, with 9 bases between the two germline ends. Per germline, CDR1 WSHSY and CDR2 SAAADI. Sequencing was performed on PBMCs or T cells enriched from blood (not recorded which). V gene TRBV10-2 combines with J gene TRBJ1-5; D is unresolved. The origin of this receptor is a human donor with acute COVID-19. The donor label of this sample is uncertain. CDR3: CASSESSQAPQHF. The CDR3 DNA reads TGCGCCAGCAGTGAGTCGAGCCAAGCGCCCCAGCATTTT.